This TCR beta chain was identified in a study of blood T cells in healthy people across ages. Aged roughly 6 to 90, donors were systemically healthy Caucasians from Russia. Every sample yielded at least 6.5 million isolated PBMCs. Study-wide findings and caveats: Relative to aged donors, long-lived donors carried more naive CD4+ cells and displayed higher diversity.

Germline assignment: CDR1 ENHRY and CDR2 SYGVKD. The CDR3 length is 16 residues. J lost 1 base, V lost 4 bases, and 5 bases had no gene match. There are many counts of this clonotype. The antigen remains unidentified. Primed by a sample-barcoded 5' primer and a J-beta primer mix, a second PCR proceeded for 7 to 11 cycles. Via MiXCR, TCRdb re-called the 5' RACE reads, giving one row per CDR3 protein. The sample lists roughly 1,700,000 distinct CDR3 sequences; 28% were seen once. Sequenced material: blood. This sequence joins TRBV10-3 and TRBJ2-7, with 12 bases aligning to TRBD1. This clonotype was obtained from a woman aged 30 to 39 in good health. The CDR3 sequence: CAISGGTGGESYEQYF. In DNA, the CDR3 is TGTGCCATCAGTGGTGGGACAGGGGGCGAGTCCTACGAGCAGTACTTC.